The rows below give T cell receptor beta chains drawn from one sample of a study of quantifying T cell responses using KT2 cells. TCRdb passed the UMI-ligation and nested PCR reads through MiXCR, listing each CDR3 protein once. The data hold fewer than 50,000 distinct CDR3 sequences, with about 15% observed a single time. The source material was PBMCs spiked with cells of the T cell clone KT2. The source is a human donor. Each CDR3 is given with its conserved first and last residue. D genes are given only for firm matches. The size entry is marked missing in some rows and otherwise reads once, few, many or a size class.

clone_size,v_call,j_call,d_call,cdr3_aa,cdr3_nt
few,TRBV27,TRBJ1-3,-,CASRGASSGNTIYF,TGTGCCAGCAGGGGAGCGAGCTCTGGAAACACCATATATTTT
many,TRBV24-1,TRBJ2-2,-,CATSDAGELFF,TGTGCCACCAGTGATGCCGGGGAGCTGTTTTTT
many,TRBV20-1,TRBJ2-1,-,CSASPPEMVNEQFF,TGCAGTGCCTCTCCTCCAGAAATGGTCAATGAGCAGTTCTTC
many,TRBV4-2,TRBJ2-3,TRBD2,CASSQVLAGALTDTQYF,TGTGCCAGCAGCCAAGTCCTAGCGGGAGCACTCACCGATACGCAGTATTTT
-,TRBV16,TRBJ1-5,-,CASSQSAASNQPQHF,TGTGCCAGCAGCCAATCGGCGGCTTCCAATCAGCCCCAGCATTTT
many,TRBV11-2,TRBJ2-7,-,CASSLLFGDQPYEQYF,TGTGCCAGCAGCTTACTTTTCGGGGACCAACCCTACGAGCAGTACTTC
-,TRBV7-8,TRBJ2-3,TRBD2,CASNAGLVADTQYF,TGTGCCAGCAACGCCGGACTAGTGGCAGATACGCAGTATTTT
many,TRBV14,TRBJ1-1,TRBD1,CASSLNRGLFAEAFF,TGTGCCAGCAGCCTGAACAGGGGGCTCTTTGCTGAAGCTTTCTTT
few,TRBV29-1,TRBJ2-3,TRBD2,CSVDAWTSEITDTQYF,TGCAGCGTTGACGCCTGGACTAGCGAGATCACAGATACGCAGTATTTT
few,TRBV20-1,TRBJ2-1,-,CSARVIWVHNSYNEQFF,TGCAGTGCTAGAGTGATCTGGGTCCACAATTCTTACAATGAGCAGTTCTTC
few,TRBV6-2/TRBV6-3,TRBJ2-6,-,CASSIPTETGANVLTF,TGTGCCAGCAGTATCCCGACAGAGACTGGGGCCAACGTCCTGACTTTC
-,TRBV18,TRBJ1-1,-,CASSPQSTAEGTEAFF,TGTGCCAGCTCACCACAATCTACGGCAGAGGGCACTGAAGCTTTCTTT
few,TRBV10-3,TRBJ2-7,TRBD1,CAIRGDSYEQYF,TGTGCCATCAGGGGGGACAGCTACGAGCAGTACTTC
-,TRBV7-6,TRBJ2-5,-,CASSSRRDNQETQYF,TGTGCCAGCAGCTCAAGAAGGGACAACCAAGAGACCCAGTACTTC
-,TRBV19,TRBJ2-7,-,CASSIGGPDYEQYF,TGTGCCAGTAGTATAGGGGGGCCCGACTACGAGCAGTACTTC
-,TRBV6-6,TRBJ1-5,-,CASSYLNSNQPQHF,TGTGCCAGCAGTTACCTGAATAGCAATCAGCCCCAGCATTTT
-,TRBV5-1,TRBJ2-3,-,CASSVSTDTQYF,TGCGCCAGCAGCGTCAGTACAGATACGCAGTATTTT
-,TRBV6-6,TRBJ2-3,-,CASSYTRVADTQYF,TGTGCCAGCAGTTACACCAGGGTGGCAGATACGCAGTATTTT
-,TRBV24-1,TRBJ2-6,-,CATSGDPGANVLTF,TGTGCCACCTCGGGCGATCCTGGGGCCAACGTCCTGACTTTC
-,TRBV7-8,TRBJ1-2,-,CASSSLHMGYTF,TGTGCCAGCAGCTCACTACATATGGGCTACACCTTC
few,TRBV4-2,TRBJ1-5,TRBD1,CASSLLQGSGQPQHF,TGTGCCAGCAGCCTGCTACAGGGGTCAGGTCAGCCCCAGCATTTT
many,TRBV7-3,TRBJ1-1,-,CASSPTVNTEAFF,TGTGCCAGCAGCCCGACTGTAAACACTGAAGCTTTCTTT
-,TRBV5-1,TRBJ2-2,TRBD1,CASSLAADRLTGELFF,TGCGCCAGCAGCTTGGCCGCGGACAGGTTGACCGGGGAGCTGTTTTTT
-,TRBV18,TRBJ2-7,-,CASSPRGLSSYEQYF,TGTGCCAGCTCACCACGCGGGCTATCCTCCTACGAGCAGTACTTC
-,TRBV27,TRBJ1-1,-,CASSTPRQGAPTAFF,TGTGCCAGCAGTACTCCCCGGCAAGGCGCCCCGACGGCTTTCTTT
-,TRBV5-5,TRBJ2-3,-,CASSLTEDYILTDTQYF,TGTGCCAGCAGCTTGACGGAAGACTACATCCTGACAGATACGCAGTATTTT
few,TRBV20-1,TRBJ2-7,-,CSALTGRLTYEQYF,TGCAGTGCCTTAACCGGGAGACTTACCTACGAGCAGTACTTC
few,TRBV6-5,TRBJ1-1,TRBD1,CASSPDRGFTEAFF,TGTGCCAGCTCCCCCGACAGGGGCTTCACTGAAGCTTTCTTT
-,TRBV20-1,TRBJ2-3,TRBD2,CSARDPTSGYPDTQYF,TGCAGTGCTAGAGATCCGACTAGCGGGTATCCAGATACGCAGTATTTT
few,TRBV6-6,TRBJ1-3,-,CASREGRNTIYF,TGTGCCAGCAGAGAGGGGAGAAACACCATATATTTT
few,TRBV6-4,TRBJ2-3,TRBD2,CASSSGGADTQYF,TGTGCCAGCAGTAGCGGGGGGGCAGATACGCAGTATTTT
few,TRBV4-2,TRBJ1-1,-,CASSQEGAGAGLIGNTEAFF,TGTGCCAGCAGCCAAGAGGGCGCAGGGGCGGGTCTAATTGGGAACACTGAAGCTTTCTTT
-,TRBV12-3/TRBV12-4,TRBJ2-7,TRBD1,CASSRQGYLYEQYF,TGTGCCAGCAGCCGACAGGGCTATTTATACGAGCAGTACTTC
few,TRBV2,TRBJ1-1,TRBD1,CASSAHRGTNTEAFF,TGTGCCAGCAGTGCCCACAGGGGTACGAACACTGAAGCTTTCTTT
-,TRBV18,TRBJ1-2,-,CASSPSGQYVYGYTF,TGTGCCAGCTCACCAAGCGGACAGTACGTCTATGGCTACACCTTC
few,TRBV12-3/TRBV12-4,TRBJ1-2,-,CASKKTATQGYTF,TGTGCCAGCAAAAAGACAGCTACTCAGGGCTACACCTTC
-,TRBV19,TRBJ2-2,TRBD2,CATTPGTSNTGELFF,TGTGCCACCACCCCCGGGACTAGCAACACCGGGGAGCTGTTTTTT
-,TRBV28,TRBJ2-7,-,CASSVPGSDEQYF,TGTGCCAGCAGCGTCCCAGGGTCCGACGAGCAGTACTTC
few,TRBV30,TRBJ2-3,-,CAWSVLEGIRDTQYF,TGTGCCTGGAGTGTACTCGAGGGAATCCGGGATACGCAGTATTTT
many,TRBV20-1,TRBJ2-5,-,CSAPSPAAHQETQYF,TGCAGTGCACCGTCCCCGGCGGCGCACCAAGAGACCCAGTACTTC
-,TRBV25-1,TRBJ1-2,-,CASSAGGNYGYTF,TGTGCCAGCAGTGCGGGGGGCAACTATGGCTACACCTTC
few,TRBV20-1,TRBJ2-5,-,CSARGGGEETQYF,TGCAGTGCTAGAGGTGGGGGCGAAGAGACCCAGTACTTC
few,TRBV11-2,TRBJ2-1,-,CASSSKGPYNEQFF,TGTGCCAGCAGCTCGAAGGGGCCCTACAATGAGCAGTTCTTC
-,TRBV7-3,TRBJ2-7,-,CASSLLPWDEQYF,TGTGCCAGCAGCTTACTCCCCTGGGACGAGCAGTACTTC
-,TRBV4-2,TRBJ2-2,-,CASSQRGRMRVTGELFF,TGTGCCAGCAGCCAGAGAGGACGGATGAGGGTCACCGGGGAGCTGTTTTTT
many,TRBV7-7,TRBJ2-7,-,CASSLGGTYEQYF,TGTGCTAGCAGCTTAGGCGGGACCTACGAGCAGTACTTC